Reported below is one T cell receptor beta chain. These data originate in a study of blood T cell repertoires in COVID-19. As for the study in general: Donors in the United States, Italy and Spain gave samples during acute or convalescent COVID-19. T cells, B-cell-depleted T cells, or PBMCs supplied cDNA or gDNA.

Original analysis: Amplification with reference gene primers provided the estimates of nucleated cell counts. The protocol was immunoSEQ multiplex PCR, while the TCRdb copy is restricted to in-frame clones and leaves out a portion. For V, J and clone size, that table is used; D and trimming come from the DNA. The repertoire has about 160,000 clones, around 84% of them found once; the top ten carry 2.5% to 4%. Material: peripheral blood. This clonotype was obtained from a human donor with acute or convalescent COVID-19. The donor label of this sample is uncertain.

The CDR3, as DNA: TGTGCCAGCAGCTTAACTAGCGGGGGTTACCAAGAGACCCAGTACTTC. This gives the protein CASSLTSGGYQETQYF. The chain links TRBV7-2 to TRBJ2-5; 11 positions agree with TRBD2. With V trimmed by 2 bases and J by 0 bases, 2 bases remained unmatched. The CDR3 loop spans 16 amino acids. Germline V gene sequence: CDR1 SGHTA, CDR2 FQGNSA.